The clone carrying this TCR beta chain has just one count. Its target is not known. Here immunoSEQ multiplex PCR was the method, and the copy in TCRdb shows in-frame clones only, minus some. The repertoire holds 110,000 or so clones, with 85% to 90% as singletons. The V gene end was trimmed by 7 bases and the J gene end by 0 bases; junction bases not matched to a gene: 6. CDR1 is MNHEY and CDR2 is SVGAGI in the germline V gene. The CDR3 sequence is 15 residues long. This sample was included in a study of T cell responses to AZD1222 COVID-19 vaccine. Doses given second, at about 4 or about 12 weeks, were pooled. Study findings and constraints: The number of AZD1222 recipients seropositive at baseline was only five to seven. Increases in Spike-specific TCR breadth and depth were seen after two AZD1222 doses. Donors, mostly white British, included more females; clonal diversity was possibly underestimated.

The clonotype was recovered from an adult who received the AZD1222 COVID-19 vaccine. This material consisted of peripheral blood, taken 28 days after the second AZD1222 dose. The rearrangement uses TRBV6-5 and TRBJ1-5, with 7 bases identical to TRBD1. CDR3 protein: CASNSQGLSNQPQHF. CDR3 sequence (DNA): TGTGCCAGCAACTCACAGGGGCTTAGCAATCAGCCCCAGCATTTT.